This T cell receptor (beta chain) derives from a study of T cells in Graves' hyperthyroidism and ophthalmopathy. Patients aged 18 to 65 had newly diagnosed hyperthyroidism of under 2 months' duration. Uncontrolled infection, other autoimmune disease, pregnancy or lactation excluded patients. This clonotype occurred many times. Its antigen is currently unknown. Study-level points and caveats: Ophthalmopathy was separated from stable hyperthyroidism by a 13 V-J model. Most thyroid-expanded clonotypes above 0.001 were also found in blood.

RNA transcripts yielded amplified TCR beta CDR3 regions. First-round RT-PCR of the TCR CDR3 relied on the HTBI primer set. TCRdb independently ran MiXCR on the multiplex PCR reads; one entry per CDR3 protein. The table has hundreds of thousands of distinct CDR3 sequences, roughly 16% seen once. The sample comprised blood. The receptor was derived from a woman in her thirties with Graves' hyperthyroidism.

For the CDR3, the DNA is TGTGCCAGCAGTGAACGCAGGGGGGGCACTGAAGCTTTCTTT. Encoded protein: CASSERRGGTEAFF. The chain is built from TRBV2 and TRBJ1-1; 7 bases match TRBD1. V was clipped by 2 bases and J by 4 bases; unmatched bases: 4. The CDR3 contains 14 residues. CDR1 and CDR2 (germline): SNHLY, FYNNEI.